What follows are 4 T cell receptor beta chains derived from one specimen sequenced in a study of T cell repertoires in cytomegalovirus infection (dated by TCRdb to between 2018 and 2021). These reads were obtained on an Illumina HiSeq 1500. TCRdb reprocessed the public reads (quality trimming at Q25 with fastp, clone calling with MiXCR) and kept in-frame beta chains. Rows are combined by CDR3 protein, so each entry shows the most common genes and DNA. The sample includes about 260,000 distinct CDR3 sequences, with 8% to 9.5% observed a single time. Roughly 16% of the sample is taken by the ten largest. Sequencing was performed on PBMCs. These receptors all stem from a human donor in good health (CMV status not recorded). Some clones in this sample may be carry-over from other donors' samples.

This clonotype has ten or more counts. This sequence joins TRBV6-2 or TRBV6-3 and TRBJ2-7; 11 bases map to TRBD2. Germline CDR1 MNHEY, CDR2 SVGEGT. V was pared by 2 bases and J by 1 base, with 4 bases of the junction left unmatched. The CDR3 has 16 amino acids. The CDR3 DNA follows: TGTGCCAGCAGTTACGCACTAGCGGGGGTTTCCTACGAGCAGTACTTC. This sequence encodes CASSYALAGVSYEQYF.

This clonotype was counted ten times or more. This chain links TRBV7-2 with TRBJ1-4; D possibly corresponds to TRBD1 (6 bases). The CDR3 spans 18 residues. The V gene lost 2 bases and the J gene lost 5 bases, with 21 bases spanning the gap. Per the germline V gene, CDR1 is SGHTA and CDR2 is FQGNSA. CDR3: CASSLNGRGGFGNEKLFF. CDR3 DNA: TGTGCCAGCAGCTTAAACGGCAGGGGAGGATTCGGGAATGAAAAACTGTTTTTT. The full variable domain, rest sourced from reference TRBV7-2 and TRBJ1-4, is GAGVSQSPSNKVTEKGKDVELRCDPISGHTALYWYRQSLGQGLEFLIYFQGNSAPDKSGLPSDRFSAERTGGSVSTLTIQRTQQEDSAVYLCASSLNGRGGFGNEKLFFGSGTQLSVL.

This clonotype showed up just a few times. V usage is TRBV30 and J usage is TRBJ1-5; 9 nucleotides align to TRBD1. Unmatched junction bases numbered 11, after V lost 1 base and J lost 7 bases. Germline lookup yields CDR1 GTSNPN and CDR2 SVGIG (reference sequence). This CDR3 contains 16 residues. The CDR3, as DNA: TGTGCCTGGAGTGAGACCGGGACAGGGATGGGACAGCCCCAGCATTTT. The encoded protein is CAWSETGTGMGQPQHF.

The V and J genes are TRBV12-3 or TRBV12-4 and TRBJ2-5; maybe TRBD1 (6 bases). Trimming removed 4 bases from V and 5 bases from J, with 17 bases in between. The CDR3 totals 15 residues. The CDR3, as DNA: TGTGCCAGCAGTTCCCAGGTTGGGGGCGGCGAGACCCAGTACTTC. Protein product: CASSSQVGGGETQYF.